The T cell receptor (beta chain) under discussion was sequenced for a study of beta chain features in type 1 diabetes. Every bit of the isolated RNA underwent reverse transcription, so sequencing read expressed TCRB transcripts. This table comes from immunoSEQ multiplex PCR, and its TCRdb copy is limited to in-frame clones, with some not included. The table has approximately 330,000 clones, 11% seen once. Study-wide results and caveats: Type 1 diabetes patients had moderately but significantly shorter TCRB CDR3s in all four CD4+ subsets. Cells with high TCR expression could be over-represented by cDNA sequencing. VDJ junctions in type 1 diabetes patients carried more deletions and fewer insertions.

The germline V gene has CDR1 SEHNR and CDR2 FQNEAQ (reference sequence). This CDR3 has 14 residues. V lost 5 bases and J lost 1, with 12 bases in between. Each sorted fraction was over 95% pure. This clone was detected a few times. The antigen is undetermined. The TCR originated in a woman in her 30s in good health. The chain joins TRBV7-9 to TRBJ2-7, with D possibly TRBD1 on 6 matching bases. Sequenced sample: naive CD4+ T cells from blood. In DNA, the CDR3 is TGTGCCAGCAGCGGGCGTGGACAGTCCTACGAGCAGTACTTC. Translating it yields CASSGRGQSYEQYF.